One TCR beta chain is described in this entry. The data stem from a study of PD-L1 blockade in urothelial cancer. Study-level information: Intravenous atezolizumab, 1,200 mg every 3 weeks, was begun by patients in the mid-2010s.

The V end was cut by 1 base, the J end by 3 bases, with 10 bases between. The CDR3 consists of 15 residues. The germline V gene encodes CDR1 SGHVS and CDR2 FQNEAQ. Spike-ins of synthetic TCR analog templates went into each PCR. Data came from immunoSEQ multiplex PCR; TCRdb stores just in-frame clones and leaves some out. The sample includes 45,000 to 50,000 clones, about 87% of them seen just once. The number of samples from each patient was between 1 and 8, taken pretreatment and on-treatment. Sequencing used PBMCs, obtained around atezolizumab (anti-PD-L1) treatment. This chain connects TRBV7-8 to TRBJ1-5; the D is unclear. The TCR sequence derives from a man older than 75 with urothelial cancer. CDR3 residues: CASSLVPGFNQPQHF. The CDR3 nucleotides are TGTGCCAGCAGCTTAGTTCCGGGATTCAATCAGCCCCAGCATTTT.